The rows below give T cell receptor beta chains drawn from one sample of a study of T cell changes during pregnancy in multiple sclerosis. Data came from immunoSEQ multiplex PCR; TCRdb stores just in-frame clones and leaves some out. The table records approximately 44,000 clones, about nine tenths of them present only once. The specimen was CD4+ T cells from peripheral blood mononuclear cells, collected before pregnancy. These receptors all stem from a female donor with multiple sclerosis, enrolled in a pregnancy study. Both conserved end residues are part of each CDR3. Fields, in order: CDR3 protein, CDR3 DNA, clone size, J gene, V gene, D gene. D genes are given only for firm matches. Size tells how often a clone was seen (once, few, many) or the class of an expanded clone, and some rows leave it out.

CDR3aa: CASSRGQGILGEQYF
CDR3nt: TGCGCCAGCAGCCGGGGACAGGGCATCCTAGGCGAGCAGTACTTC
abundance: NA
j_gene: TRBJ2-7
v_gene: TRBV4-1
d_gene: TRBD1

CDR3aa: CASSKVAGQLLAGGYNEQFF
CDR3nt: TGTGCCAGCAGCAAAGTTGCGGGGCAACTACTAGCGGGGGGCTACAATGAGCAGTTCTTC
abundance: NA
j_gene: TRBJ2-1
v_gene: TRBV21-1
d_gene: NA

CDR3aa: CASSWWEDTEAFF
CDR3nt: TGTGCCAGCTCATGGTGGGAGGACACTGAAGCTTTCTTT
abundance: NA
j_gene: TRBJ1-1
v_gene: TRBV18
d_gene: NA

CDR3aa: CASSPRAGGGPYNEQFF
CDR3nt: TGTGCCAGCTCACCACGGGCGGGCGGGGGGCCATACAATGAGCAGTTCTTC
abundance: NA
j_gene: TRBJ2-1
v_gene: TRBV18
d_gene: TRBD2

CDR3aa: CASSPQGKAGNTIYF
CDR3nt: TGTGCCAGCAGTCCACAGGGCAAGGCTGGAAACACCATATATTTT
abundance: NA
j_gene: TRBJ1-3
v_gene: TRBV28
d_gene: NA

CDR3aa: CASSRVQGFEEQFF
CDR3nt: TGTGCCAGCAGCCGCGTTCAGGGTTTTGAAGAGCAGTTCTTC
abundance: once
j_gene: TRBJ2-1
v_gene: TRBV7-2
d_gene: NA

CDR3aa: CASSTRGGGGAGETQYF
CDR3nt: TGTGCCAGCAGCACCCGAGGGGGCGGGGGGGCAGGAGAGACCCAGTACTTC
abundance: NA
j_gene: TRBJ2-5
v_gene: TRBV9
d_gene: TRBD2

CDR3aa: CSPLRGEQFF
CDR3nt: TGCAGTCCCCTCCGGGGTGAGCAGTTCTTC
abundance: once
j_gene: TRBJ2-1
v_gene: TRBV20-1
d_gene: NA

CDR3aa: CASSILLAGRDTQYF
CDR3nt: TGTGCCAGCAGTATACTCCTAGCGGGAAGAGATACGCAGTATTTT
abundance: few
j_gene: TRBJ2-3
v_gene: TRBV28
d_gene: TRBD2

CDR3aa: CASSAQGVTDTQYF
CDR3nt: TGTGCCAGCAGCGCACAGGGCGTCACAGATACGCAGTATTTT
abundance: NA
j_gene: TRBJ2-3
v_gene: TRBV9
d_gene: NA

CDR3aa: CASSLENQPQHF
CDR3nt: TGTGCCAGCAGTTTAGAGAATCAGCCCCAGCATTTT
abundance: few
j_gene: TRBJ1-5
v_gene: TRBV28
d_gene: NA

CDR3aa: CASSVGPGQDYGYTF
CDR3nt: TGTGCCAGCAGCGTAGGGCCGGGACAGGACTATGGCTACACCTTC
abundance: NA
j_gene: TRBJ1-2
v_gene: TRBV9
d_gene: TRBD1

CDR3aa: CASSSLGRDSYNEQFF
CDR3nt: TGTGCCAGCAGTTCACTAGGCCGCGACTCCTACAATGAGCAGTTCTTC
abundance: NA
j_gene: TRBJ2-1
v_gene: TRBV6-6
d_gene: NA

CDR3aa: CASTSRRGQKNEKLFF
CDR3nt: TGTGCCAGCACCTCACGCCGGGGACAGAAGAATGAAAAACTGTTTTTT
abundance: NA
j_gene: TRBJ1-4
v_gene: TRBV7-8
d_gene: TRBD1

CDR3aa: CAISGEALPTRSYEQYF
CDR3nt: TGTGCCATCAGTGGAGAGGCTCTACCTACCCGATCCTACGAGCAGTACTTC
abundance: NA
j_gene: TRBJ2-7
v_gene: TRBV10-3
d_gene: NA

CDR3aa: CASSLKPGKEKTEAFF
CDR3nt: TGTGCCAGCAGCTTAAAGCCAGGGAAGGAAAAAACTGAAGCTTTCTTT
abundance: NA
j_gene: TRBJ1-1
v_gene: TRBV7-9
d_gene: NA

CDR3aa: CSVSLGTDTQYF
CDR3nt: TGCAGCGTCAGTCTCGGGACAGATACGCAGTATTTT
abundance: once
j_gene: TRBJ2-3
v_gene: TRBV29-1
d_gene: NA

CDR3aa: CAWSKVDRGNTEAFF
CDR3nt: TGTGCCTGGAGTAAGGTGGACAGGGGGAACACTGAAGCTTTCTTT
abundance: NA
j_gene: TRBJ1-1
v_gene: TRBV30
d_gene: TRBD1

CDR3aa: CSVGFSYF
CDR3nt: TGCAGTGTCGGGTTTTCGTACTTC
abundance: once
j_gene: TRBJ2-7
v_gene: TRBV20-1
d_gene: NA

CDR3aa: CASSEAVTGELFF
CDR3nt: TGCGCCAGCAGTGAGGCAGTGACCGGGGAGCTGTTTTTT
abundance: NA
j_gene: TRBJ2-2
v_gene: TRBV10-1
d_gene: NA

CDR3aa: CASSKGGRGDTEAFF
CDR3nt: TGTGCCAGCAGCAAGGGGGGCAGGGGGGACACTGAAGCTTTCTTT
abundance: once
j_gene: TRBJ1-1
v_gene: TRBV11-2
d_gene: TRBD1

CDR3aa: CASSLSKETQYF
CDR3nt: TGTGCCAGCAGCTTATCAAAAGAGACCCAGTACTTC
abundance: once
j_gene: TRBJ2-5
v_gene: TRBV7-8
d_gene: NA

CDR3aa: CASSPGVGKNIQYF
CDR3nt: TGTGCCAGCAGCCCAGGGGTGGGCAAAAACATTCAGTACTTC
abundance: NA
j_gene: TRBJ2-4
v_gene: TRBV7-6
d_gene: NA

CDR3aa: CASSGSGQETQYF
CDR3nt: TGTGCCAGCAGTGGCTCGGGCCAAGAGACCCAGTACTTC
abundance: NA
j_gene: TRBJ2-5
v_gene: TRBV6-6
d_gene: NA

CDR3aa: CASSFVTGELFF
CDR3nt: TGTGCCAGCAGTTTTGTAACCGGGGAGCTGTTTTTT
abundance: NA
j_gene: TRBJ2-2
v_gene: TRBV28
d_gene: NA

CDR3aa: CASSQTSGSGAETQYF
CDR3nt: TGTGCCAGTAGTCAGACTAGCGGGAGCGGAGCAGAGACCCAGTACTTC
abundance: once
j_gene: TRBJ2-5
v_gene: TRBV19
d_gene: TRBD2

CDR3aa: CASSKEGGRGETQYF
CDR3nt: TGTGCCAGTAGTAAGGAGGGAGGGCGAGGAGAGACCCAGTACTTC
abundance: NA
j_gene: TRBJ2-5
v_gene: TRBV19
d_gene: TRBD2

CDR3aa: CSAGPSYNEQFF
CDR3nt: TGCAGCGCGGGTCCCTCCTACAATGAGCAGTTCTTC
abundance: once
j_gene: TRBJ2-1
v_gene: TRBV29-1
d_gene: NA

CDR3aa: CASRGQPTVNYGYTF
CDR3nt: TGTGCCAGTAGAGGACAGCCGACCGTTAACTATGGCTACACCTTC
abundance: NA
j_gene: TRBJ1-2
v_gene: TRBV19
d_gene: NA

CDR3aa: CASSPGGPKNTEAFF
CDR3nt: TGTGCCAGCAGCCCGGGGGGGCCCAAGAACACTGAAGCTTTCTTT
abundance: NA
j_gene: TRBJ1-1
v_gene: TRBV28
d_gene: NA

CDR3aa: CASSLGPGTGKTNEQFF
CDR3nt: TGTGCCAGCAGCTTAGGTCCGGGGACAGGCAAGACCAATGAGCAGTTCTTC
abundance: NA
j_gene: TRBJ2-1
v_gene: TRBV7-2
d_gene: TRBD1

CDR3aa: CASSSLDRGQPQHF
CDR3nt: TGTGCCAGCAGCTCGCTGGACAGAGGGCAGCCCCAGCATTTT
abundance: NA
j_gene: TRBJ1-5
v_gene: TRBV7-2
d_gene: NA

CDR3aa: CASSLEPGAPYEQYF
CDR3nt: TGTGCCAGTAGCCTCGAGCCCGGAGCCCCCTACGAGCAGTACTTC
abundance: NA
j_gene: TRBJ2-7
v_gene: TRBV19
d_gene: NA

CDR3aa: CSAPKWSEQFF
CDR3nt: TGCAGTGCTCCCAAGTGGAGTGAGCAGTTCTTC
abundance: NA
j_gene: TRBJ2-1
v_gene: TRBV20-1
d_gene: NA

CDR3aa: CASSSQGAEAFF
CDR3nt: TGTGCCAGCAGCTCACAGGGGGCTGAAGCTTTCTTT
abundance: once
j_gene: TRBJ1-1
v_gene: TRBV11-3
d_gene: TRBD1

CDR3aa: CAWRSEEKLFF
CDR3nt: TGTGCCTGGAGAAGCGAAGAAAAACTGTTTTTT
abundance: few
j_gene: TRBJ1-4
v_gene: TRBV30
d_gene: NA

CDR3aa: CASSLWLDEQYF
CDR3nt: TGTGCCAGCAGTTTGTGGCTCGACGAGCAGTACTTC
abundance: once
j_gene: TRBJ2-7
v_gene: TRBV27
d_gene: NA

CDR3aa: CASSLRGTGPYEQYF
CDR3nt: TGTGCCAGCAGCTTACGCGGGACAGGTCCCTACGAGCAGTACTTC
abundance: once
j_gene: TRBJ2-7
v_gene: TRBV7-8
d_gene: TRBD1

CDR3aa: CARSLVDREGYEQYF
CDR3nt: TGTGCCAGAAGCTTGGTGGACAGGGAGGGGTACGAGCAGTACTTC
abundance: NA
j_gene: TRBJ2-7
v_gene: TRBV5-3
d_gene: NA

CDR3aa: CASSGGGDEETQYF
CDR3nt: TGTGCCAGCAGCGGGGGAGGGGATGAAGAGACCCAGTACTTC
abundance: NA
j_gene: TRBJ2-5
v_gene: TRBV21-1
d_gene: NA

CDR3aa: CASSYSDRGGNTIYF
CDR3nt: TGTGCCAGCAGTTACTCGGACAGGGGGGGAAACACCATATATTTT
abundance: NA
j_gene: TRBJ1-3
v_gene: TRBV6-6
d_gene: TRBD1

CDR3aa: CASSEGQGLYNEQFF
CDR3nt: TGTGCCAGCAGCGAGGGACAGGGGTTGTACAATGAGCAGTTCTTC
abundance: once
j_gene: TRBJ2-1
v_gene: TRBV9
d_gene: TRBD1

CDR3aa: CASRSGTVNTEAFF
CDR3nt: TGTGCCAGCCGGTCCGGGACAGTGAACACTGAAGCTTTCTTT
abundance: NA
j_gene: TRBJ1-1
v_gene: TRBV6-5
d_gene: TRBD1

CDR3aa: CASSQGRARRLATEAFF
CDR3nt: TGTGCCAGCAGCCAAGGACGGGCCAGGAGGCTGGCCACTGAAGCTTTCTTT
abundance: NA
j_gene: TRBJ1-1
v_gene: TRBV4-2
d_gene: NA

CDR3aa: CASRTTSGQGSNYGYTF
CDR3nt: TGTGCCAGTAGGACCACTTCGGGACAAGGATCTAACTATGGCTACACCTTC
abundance: once
j_gene: TRBJ1-2
v_gene: TRBV19
d_gene: NA

CDR3aa: CASSPQTSGDEQYF
CDR3nt: TGTGCCAGCAGTCCCCAGACTAGCGGGGACGAGCAGTACTTC
abundance: NA
j_gene: TRBJ2-7
v_gene: TRBV6-1
d_gene: TRBD2

CDR3aa: CASSSQGGGQPQHF
CDR3nt: TGTGCCAGCAGCTCACAGGGCGGGGGGCAGCCCCAGCATTTT
abundance: NA
j_gene: TRBJ1-5
v_gene: TRBV7-2
d_gene: NA

CDR3aa: CASKPGGAPGDEKLFF
CDR3nt: TGTGCCAGTAAACCAGGGGGCGCCCCGGGGGATGAAAAACTGTTTTTT
abundance: NA
j_gene: TRBJ1-4
v_gene: TRBV19
d_gene: TRBD1

CDR3aa: CATRTGTGGTDTQYF
CDR3nt: TGTGCCACCAGAACCGGGACAGGGGGCACAGATACGCAGTATTTT
abundance: NA
j_gene: TRBJ2-3
v_gene: TRBV15
d_gene: TRBD1

CDR3aa: CASSPQWASGDLQETQYF
CDR3nt: TGTGCCAGCAGCCCTCAGTGGGCTAGCGGGGATCTCCAAGAGACCCAGTACTTC
abundance: NA
j_gene: TRBJ2-5
v_gene: TRBV7-8
d_gene: TRBD2

CDR3aa: CASSLEPAGGYEQYF
CDR3nt: TGTGCCAGCAGCTTGGAGCCAGCGGGAGGCTACGAGCAGTACTTC
abundance: NA
j_gene: TRBJ2-7
v_gene: TRBV5-8
d_gene: TRBD2